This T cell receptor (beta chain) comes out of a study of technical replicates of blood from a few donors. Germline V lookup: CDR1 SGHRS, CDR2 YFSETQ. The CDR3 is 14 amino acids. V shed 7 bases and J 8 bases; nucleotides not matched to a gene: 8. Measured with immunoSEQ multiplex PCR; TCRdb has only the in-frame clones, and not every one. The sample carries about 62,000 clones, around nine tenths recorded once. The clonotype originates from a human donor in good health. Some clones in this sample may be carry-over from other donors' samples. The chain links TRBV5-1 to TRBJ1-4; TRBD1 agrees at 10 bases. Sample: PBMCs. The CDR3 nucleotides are TGCGCCAGCCGCCCGGGACAGGGGATGGAAAAACTGTTTTTT. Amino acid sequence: CASRPGQGMEKLFF.